These 12 T cell receptor beta chains originate from one sample sequenced in a study of T cell repertoires in cytomegalovirus infection. The antigens of these receptors remain unknown. TCRdb ran MiXCR on the reads and lists one entry per CDR3 protein. This sample has 100,000 to 120,000 distinct CDR3 sequences; about 30% occur once, and the top ten carry 41%. The material sequenced was CD8+ T cells from cultured PBMCs, taken from culture after CMV antigen stimulation. These receptor sequences come from a human donor in good health (CMV status not recorded). Some clones in this sample may be carry-over from other donors' samples.

The chain combines TRBV7-6 with TRBJ1-3, with D possibly TRBD1 on 6 matching bases. Germline CDR1 SGHVS, CDR2 FNYEAQ. The ends were cut back, 5 bases at V and 3 bases at J, with 11 bases in the middle. CDR3 length: 14 amino acids. The CDR3 loop reads CASSVQGYGNTIYF. CDR3 nucleotide sequence: TGTGCCAGCAGCGTACAGGGTTATGGAAACACCATATATTTT.

This clonotype has at least ten counts. The V gene is TRBV7-8, the J gene TRBJ2-5, with no clear D. In germline, CDR1 is SGHVS, CDR2 FQNEAQ. This CDR3 has 12 amino acids. The V and J ends lost 2 bases and 4 bases respectively, with 5 bases between them. The CDR3 DNA reads as TGTGCCAGCAGCTTATCTTTAGAGACCCAGTACTTC. The encoded protein is CASSLSLETQYF.

This sequence joins TRBV7-2 and TRBJ2-3, with 8 bases matching TRBD2. J lost 2 bases, V lost 5 bases, and 12 bases had no gene match. CDR1 is SGHTA, CDR2 FQGNSA, per germline. The CDR3 spans 17 residues. The CDR3 protein is CASSPTGGLADTDTQYF. The CDR3 DNA sequence: TGTGCCAGCAGCCCAACGGGGGGGCTAGCGGACACAGATACGCAGTATTTT.

This clonotype came up a few times. The chain combines TRBV4-2 with TRBJ1-1; D gene unclear. Per the germline V gene, CDR1 is LGHNA and CDR2 is YNFKEQ. V lost 2 bases and J lost 0, with 4 bases in between. The CDR3 has 13 residues. CDR3 bases: TGTGCCAGCAGCCAAACACTGAACACTGAAGCTTTCTTT. The encoded protein is CASSQTLNTEAFF.

This clonotype showed up just a few times. The V gene is TRBV6-1, the J gene TRBJ1-5; a weak D match, TRBD1 (5 bases). Germline V CDR1 and CDR2: MNHNS, SASEGT. The CDR3 runs to 15 residues. The V and J ends lost 6 bases and 2 bases respectively, with 14 bases between them. The CDR3 region has the DNA TGTGCCAGCAGCATGACAGCTGCGGGCAATCAGCCCCAGCATTTT. It yields the protein CASSMTAAGNQPQHF.

This clonotype was observed at least ten times. The rearrangement uses TRBV7-2 and TRBJ1-1; D is unclear. Germline CDR1 SGHTA, CDR2 FQGNSA. V lost 1 base and J lost 4, with 7 bases in between. This CDR3 is built from 13 residues. For the CDR3, the DNA is TGTGCCAGCAGCTTAGGAGTTGGCACTGAAGCTTTCTTT. This codes for CASSLGVGTEAFF.

The genes are TRBV12-3 or TRBV12-4 and TRBJ2-7; D is ambiguous. The V gene lost 2 bases and the J gene lost 2 bases, with 10 bases spanning the gap. The CDR3 runs to 14 residues. Here the CDR3 DNA reads TGTGCCAGCAGTTTATTGTCTTTTCCCTACGAGCAGTACTTC. This translates into CASSLLSFPYEQYF.

This clonotype was detected a few times. CDR3 DNA sequence: TGTGCCAGCAGTTACGGGGGAGGAAGAGCTGAAGCTTTCTTT. This codes for CASSYGGGRAEAFF. The V call is TRBV6-5, the J call TRBJ1-1, with D possibly TRBD1 on 5 matching bases. Germline assignment: CDR1 MNHEY and CDR2 SVGAGI. Trimming removed 2 bases at V and 6 bases at J, with 13 bases between. The CDR3 loop spans 14 amino acids.

This clonotype was counted a few times. The V call is TRBV19, the J call TRBJ2-2, with a weak D call TRBD1 (7 bases). The CDR3 is made up of 14 amino acids. V was trimmed by 3 bases and J by 7 bases, leaving 12 bases between them. The V gene's germline CDR1 is LNHDA and CDR2 SQIVND (reference sequence). The CDR3 loop is CASSIPGDSGELFF. DNA of the CDR3: TGTGCCAGTAGTATTCCGGGGGACAGCGGGGAGCTGTTTTTT.

This chain links TRBV28 with TRBJ1-5; tentatively, D is TRBD1 (6 bases). Trimming took 6 bases from V and 9 from J, leaving 15 bases between them. Germline V gene sequence: CDR1 MDHEN, CDR2 SYDVKM. CDR3 length: 13 amino acids. The CDR3 loop is CASRPTGWRPQHF. The DNA for the CDR3 is TGTGCCAGCAGACCAACAGGGTGGCGGCCCCAGCATTTT.

The V gene is TRBV6-1, the J gene TRBJ2-5; 10 bases fit TRBD1. The CDR3 has 16 amino acids. V was pared by 4 bases and J by 5 bases, with 10 bases of the junction left unmatched. Germline-derived CDR1 and CDR2 are MNHNS and SASEGT. For the CDR3, the DNA is TGTGCCAGCAGTGTTACGACGGGACAGGGGAGTGAGACCCAGTACTTC. Translated: CASSVTTGQGSETQYF.

This clonotype was counted at least ten times. The rearrangement joins TRBV4-1 to TRBJ2-4; D is uncertain. The germline V gene encodes CDR1 MGHRA and CDR2 YSYEKL. V was trimmed by 0 bases and J by 5 bases, leaving 5 bases between them. This CDR3 has 13 residues. Written as DNA, the CDR3 is TGCGCCAGCAGCCAAGATTGGCAAAACATTCAGTACTTC. Its translation is CASSQDWQNIQYF.